The rows below give T cell receptor beta chains drawn from one sample of a study of cytomegalovirus exposure and HLA in healthy donors. Method: immunoSEQ multiplex PCR; TCRdb's copy keeps in-frame clones and lacks some. The sample lists tens of thousands of clones; around 92% were seen once. Sequenced input: PBMCs. These receptors originate from a young woman in good health and CMV-seronegative. The CDR3 runs from the conserved cysteine through the conserved F or W. The order of the fields is V gene, J gene, D gene, clone size, CDR3 DNA, CDR3 protein. A D gene is named only where the DNA matches it firmly. Clone sizes are given selectively: once, few, many, or a class where the clone is expanded.

TRBV6-1,TRBJ2-5,TRBD2,NA,TGTGCCAGCAGTCAAGGGAGGGTCCAAGAGACCCAGTACTTC,CASSQGRVQETQYF
TRBV6-1,TRBJ2-5,TRBD1,NA,TGTGCCAGCAGTGGACAGGGGCAGACCCAGTACTTC,CASSGQGQTQYF
TRBV28,TRBJ1-5,TRBD1,NA,TGTGCGGTTCTCACACAGGGGTTTAATCAGCCCCAGCATTTT,CAVLTQGFNQPQHF
TRBV6-1,TRBJ2-7,TRBD1,NA,TGTGCCAGCTTGGAGTGGGGACAGGGAGGCTACGAGCAGTACTTC,CASLEWGQGGYEQYF
TRBV27,TRBJ1-5,NA,NA,TGTGCCAGCAGTCACCTAGGGGCAGGCCCGCTGAAGCATCAGCCCCAGCATTTT,CASSHLGAGPLKHQPQHF
TRBV30,TRBJ2-5,NA,NA,TGTGCCTGGAGTGTAGGGGGGGCGGAGACCCAGTACTTC,CAWSVGGAETQYF
TRBV7-9,TRBJ2-7,TRBD1,NA,TGTGCCAGCAGCCTATGGGACAGGGGTATCGAGCAGTACTTC,CASSLWDRGIEQYF
TRBV15,TRBJ2-1,TRBD2,NA,TGTGCCACCAGCACCCATAGCGGGAGCGGCGATGAGCAGTTCTTC,CATSTHSGSGDEQFF
TRBV30,TRBJ2-1,TRBD2,NA,TGTGCCTGGATAGAGAGGCTAGCGGGAGTCTTCAATGAGCAGTTCTTC,CAWIERLAGVFNEQFF
TRBV5-1,TRBJ1-6,NA,NA,TGCGCCAGCAGCAGCGGGAGAGGTAATTCACCCCTCCACTTT,CASSSGRGNSPLHF
TRBV11-2,TRBJ2-5,NA,NA,TGTGCCAGCAGCTTAGATGGGCATGGAGAGACCCAGTACTTC,CASSLDGHGETQYF
TRBV5-1,TRBJ2-7,TRBD2,NA,TGCGCCAGCAGCGCTGATGGAGCGGGAGGGTCCTACGAGCAGTACTTC,CASSADGAGGSYEQYF
TRBV7-9,TRBJ2-1,NA,NA,TGTGCCAGCAGCTTAATGCGGGACAATGAGCAGTTCTTC,CASSLMRDNEQFF
TRBV5-4,TRBJ2-7,TRBD2,NA,TGTGCCAGCAGCTCGACTAGCTGCTACGAGCAGTACTTC,CASSSTSCYEQYF
TRBV5-4,TRBJ1-5,NA,NA,TGTGCCAGCAGCCTCATGGGGGGAAATCAGCCCCAGCATTTT,CASSLMGGNQPQHF
TRBV5-1,TRBJ1-2,TRBD1,NA,TGCGCCAGCAGCTCGAAGGGGCAGGGGGCGCGGGTTAACTATGGCTACACCTTC,CASSSKGQGARVNYGYTF
TRBV4-2,TRBJ1-2,NA,few,TGTGCCAGCAGCCGTGAGGTTAAGAACTATGGCTACACCTTC,CASSREVKNYGYTF
TRBV30,TRBJ1-4,NA,NA,TGTGCCTGGAACCGGGGGACGATCGATGAAAAACTGTTTTTT,CAWNRGTIDEKLFF